This T cell receptor beta chain emerged from a study of shared T cell receptors in the human thymus. Method: immunoSEQ multiplex PCR; TCRdb's copy keeps in-frame clones and lacks some. The sample lists hundreds of thousands of clones, 87% occurring once. Germline loops: CDR1 LNHDA, CDR2 SQIVND (reference sequence). This CDR3 has 13 residues. Trimming cost V 1 base and J 2 bases, with 6 bases left between them. As for this clone: The sample holds other DNA sequences that translate to the same CDR3.

These data were also reused for a study on human thymus T cells. From that study: Thymus pieces cut out during corrective heart surgery were the tissue that was used. Usage of V and J genes appeared biased in thymic and blood repertoires. Thymic TCR repertoires of unrelated people reportedly overlapped highly.

The chain combines TRBV19 with TRBJ2-7, with D possibly being TRBD1 (6 bases). This clonotype was sampled from a boy less than two years old with a congenital heart defect. The specimen sequenced was thymocytes. The CDR3 protein is CASSIAGAYEQYF. The CDR3 nucleotides are TGTGCCAGTAGTATAGCAGGGGCCTACGAGCAGTACTTC.